A selection of T cell receptor beta chains follows, all from one sample in a study of Ad26.COV2.S vaccination and SARS-CoV-2 variants. Clones were read by immunoSEQ multiplex PCR, and TCRdb kept only the in-frame ones, dropping some. The sample holds 400,000 or so clones, less than 90% seen once. Sequencing used peripheral blood, obtained in a trial of Ad26.COV2.S vaccine versus placebo. The receptors stem from a person between 18 and 59 years old who received the Ad26.COV2.S COVID-19 vaccine or a placebo. Both conserved end residues are part of each CDR3. D genes are given only for firm matches. Rows may omit the clone size; those that give it use once, few, many or a size class.

TRBV7-9,-,TRBJ2-2,-,TGTGCCAGCAGCTTACCGGGCAGTGGCACCGGGGAGCTGTTTTTT,CASSLPGSGTGELFF
TRBV5-1,-,TRBJ1-2,-,TGCGCCAGCAGTCGTGACAGGACACTTAACTATGGCTACACCTTC,CASSRDRTLNYGYTF
TRBV4-1,TRBD1,TRBJ2-7,-,TGCGCCAGCAGCCAAGATCTGTCGACAGGGTGGACCCACGAGCAGTACTTC,CASSQDLSTGWTHEQYF
TRBV6-4,TRBD1,TRBJ2-1,-,TGTGCCAGCAGTATGGGGACAGAGTACAATGAGCAGTTCTTC,CASSMGTEYNEQFF
TRBV9,-,TRBJ2-7,-,TGTGCCAGCAGCGGGGGAGGGGGCAAGGACTACGAGCAGTACTTC,CASSGGGGKDYEQYF
TRBV5-4,TRBD1,TRBJ1-5,-,TGTGCCAGCAGTTTAGACAGGGCCAATCAGCCCCAGCATTTT,CASSLDRANQPQHF
TRBV19,-,TRBJ1-2,-,TGTGCCAGTAGTATGAGGGATAACTATGGCTACACCTTC,CASSMRDNYGYTF
TRBV15,TRBD1,TRBJ1-3,-,TGTGCCACCAGCTACGACAGGGTGGGTGGAAACACCATATATTTT,CATSYDRVGGNTIYF
TRBV11-2,-,TRBJ1-6,-,TGTGCCAGCAGCTTAGCGGGCTTCGGCGGTGATAATTCACCCCTCCACTTT,CASSLAGFGGDNSPLHF
TRBV5-1,-,TRBJ1-2,-,TGCGCCAGCAGCTTTGAGTCCGGGAACTATGGCTACACCTTC,CASSFESGNYGYTF
TRBV6-1,-,TRBJ1-6,-,TGTGCCAGCAGTGAGGGGAATTCACCCCTCCACTTT,CASSEGNSPLHF
TRBV6-5,TRBD1,TRBJ1-2,-,TGTGCCAGCAGTCCCAGGGGGATTGGTGGCTACACCTTC,CASSPRGIGGYTF
TRBV24-1,-,TRBJ2-5,-,TGTGCCACCAGTGATGCCCCCAACACCTTGGAGACCCAGTACTTC,CATSDAPNTLETQYF
TRBV4-3,-,TRBJ1-1,-,TGCGCCAGCAGCCAACTCGTTGGGACTGAAGCTTTCTTT,CASSQLVGTEAFF
TRBV11-2,-,TRBJ2-6,-,TGTGCCAGCAGGAGACCGGGACCGAAAAAGGGGGCCAACGTCCTGACTTTC,CASRRPGPKKGANVLTF
TRBV6-5,-,TRBJ1-1,-,TGTGCCACCACGGTCTGGGAATCGAACACTGAAGCTTTCTTT,CATTVWESNTEAFF
TRBV5-6,-,TRBJ1-2,once,TGTGCCAGCAGCCTTATAACCCAGGGAGTTGAGGGCTACACCTTC,CASSLITQGVEGYTF
TRBV3-1/TRBV3-2,-,TRBJ2-6,-,TGTGCCAGCAGCCAAGATGTGGCTGGGGCCAACGTCCTGACTTTC,CASSQDVAGANVLTF
TRBV6-8,TRBD2,TRBJ2-4,-,TGTGCCAGCAGTATAGCGGGGCGACCCAAAAACATTCAGTACTTC,CASSIAGRPKNIQYF
TRBV5-1,-,TRBJ1-2,-,TGCGCCAGCAGCTTGGTTGGCAGCTATGGCTACACCTTC,CASSLVGSYGYTF
TRBV7-9,-,TRBJ2-3,once,TGTGCCAGCAGCTTCTATCAGATCTACACAGATACGCAGTATTTT,CASSFYQIYTDTQYF
TRBV5-1,-,TRBJ2-1,-,TGCGCCAGCAGCTTGGAAATCACGGGGTTAAGCTCCTACAATGAGCAGTTCTTC,CASSLEITGLSSYNEQFF
TRBV11-2,-,TRBJ1-1,-,TGTGCCAGCAGCTTAACGGGGAGAGCTTTCTTT,CASSLTGRAFF
TRBV19,-,TRBJ2-3,-,TGTGCCAGTAGTATAGGTCCTGGGGATACGCAGTATTTT,CASSIGPGDTQYF
TRBV2,-,TRBJ2-3,-,TGTGCCAGCTCGAAGGGGGATACGCAGTATTTT,CASSKGDTQYF
TRBV27,-,TRBJ1-1,-,TGTGCCAGCCGATCGGGGAGGGGGGACACTGAAGCTTTCTTT,CASRSGRGDTEAFF
TRBV18,-,TRBJ1-1,once,TGTGCCAGCTCACCAATAAGACAGGACCGGAACACTGAAGCTTTCTTT,CASSPIRQDRNTEAFF
TRBV7-9,-,TRBJ2-3,-,TGTGCCAGCAGCTCCTCGGGAGGCACAGATACGCAGTATTTT,CASSSSGGTDTQYF
TRBV3-1/TRBV3-2,-,TRBJ1-3,-,TGTGCCAGCAGCCAAGACCCCACTCAATCTGGAAACACCATATATTTT,CASSQDPTQSGNTIYF
TRBV5-1,TRBD2,TRBJ2-3,-,TGCGCCAGCAGCTCACTAGCGGGGCGCACAGATACGCAGTATTTT,CASSSLAGRTDTQYF
TRBV6-5,-,TRBJ1-1,-,TGTGCCAGCAGGTACGGGGGCACTGAAGCTTTCTTT,CASRYGGTEAFF
TRBV29-1,-,TRBJ2-5,-,TGCAGCGGGGGTCCCGAGGAGACCCAGTACTTC,CSGGPEETQYF
TRBV28,TRBD1,TRBJ1-2,-,TGTGCCAGCAGTTTACCTCTCCGGGACAGGGGGCAAGGCTACACCTTC,CASSLPLRDRGQGYTF